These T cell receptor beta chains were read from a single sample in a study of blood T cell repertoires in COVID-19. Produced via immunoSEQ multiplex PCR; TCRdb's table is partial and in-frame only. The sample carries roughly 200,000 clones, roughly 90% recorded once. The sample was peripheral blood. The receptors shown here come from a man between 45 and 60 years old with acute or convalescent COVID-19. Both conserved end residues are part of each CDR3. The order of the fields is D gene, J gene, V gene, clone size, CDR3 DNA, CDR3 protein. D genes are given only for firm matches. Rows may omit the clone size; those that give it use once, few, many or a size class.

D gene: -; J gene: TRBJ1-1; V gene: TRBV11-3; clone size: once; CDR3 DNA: TGTGCCAGCAGCTTAAGGAGTAACACTGAAGCTTTCTTT; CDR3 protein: CASSLRSNTEAFF
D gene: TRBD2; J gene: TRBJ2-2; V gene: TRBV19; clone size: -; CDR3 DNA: TGTGCCAGTAGGGCCTTAGCGGGAGTGTCCACCGGGGAGCTGTTTTTT; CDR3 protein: CASRALAGVSTGELFF
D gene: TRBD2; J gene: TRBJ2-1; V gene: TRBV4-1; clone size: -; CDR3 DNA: TGCGCCAGCAGCCAGATTCCCCAGGTAGCGGGATATGAGCAGTTCTTC; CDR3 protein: CASSQIPQVAGYEQFF
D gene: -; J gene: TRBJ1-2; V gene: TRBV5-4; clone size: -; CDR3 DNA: TGTGCCAGCAGCCCGGCGGATAACTATGGCTACACCTTC; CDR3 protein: CASSPADNYGYTF
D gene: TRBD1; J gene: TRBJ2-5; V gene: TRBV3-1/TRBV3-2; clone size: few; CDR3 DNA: TGTGCCAGCAGCCGGACAGGAGTACAAGAGACCCAGTACTTC; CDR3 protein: CASSRTGVQETQYF
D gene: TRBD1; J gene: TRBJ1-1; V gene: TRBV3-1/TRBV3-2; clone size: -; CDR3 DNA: TGTGCCACCTCCGGGACAGGGGGCGCCGGAGCTTTCTTT; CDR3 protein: CATSGTGGAGAFF
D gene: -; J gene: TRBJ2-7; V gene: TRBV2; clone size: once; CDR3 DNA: TGTGCCAGCGGGTGGGACAACACCTACGAGCAGTACTTC; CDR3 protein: CASGWDNTYEQYF
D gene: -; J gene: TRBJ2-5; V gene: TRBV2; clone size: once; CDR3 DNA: TGTGCCAGCAGTGAAGAGGCAGGCCGGGGAGAGACCCAGTACTTC; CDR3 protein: CASSEEAGRGETQYF
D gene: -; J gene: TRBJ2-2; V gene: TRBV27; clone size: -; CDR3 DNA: TGTGCCAGCAGTGTGGCGGGATGGGGCGGGGAGCTGTTTTTT; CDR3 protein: CASSVAGWGGELFF
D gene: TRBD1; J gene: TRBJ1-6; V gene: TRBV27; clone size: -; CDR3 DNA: TGTGCCAGCACTCCCGACAGGGGTAATTCACCCCTCCACTTT; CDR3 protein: CASTPDRGNSPLHF
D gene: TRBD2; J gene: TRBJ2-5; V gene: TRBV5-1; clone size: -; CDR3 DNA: TGCGCCAGCAGCCCCAGCGGGGGGGCCAAAGAGACCCAGTACTTC; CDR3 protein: CASSPSGGAKETQYF
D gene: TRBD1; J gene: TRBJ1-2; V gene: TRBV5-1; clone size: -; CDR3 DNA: TGCGCCAGCAGCTTGGAGGGGACAGGGGATGGCTACACCTTC; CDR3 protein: CASSLEGTGDGYTF
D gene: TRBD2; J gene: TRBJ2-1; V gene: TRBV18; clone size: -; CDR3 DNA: TGTGCCAGCTCACCATTGACTAGCGGCTCCTACAATGAGCAGTTCTTC; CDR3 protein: CASSPLTSGSYNEQFF
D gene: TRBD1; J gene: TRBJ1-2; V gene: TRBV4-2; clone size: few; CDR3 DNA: TGTGCCAGCAGCCAAGAATACAGGGGGAACTATGGCTACACCTTC; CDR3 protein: CASSQEYRGNYGYTF
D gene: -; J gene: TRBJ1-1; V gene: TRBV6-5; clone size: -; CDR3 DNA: TGTGCCAGCAGTTACTCGATACAGACCAACACTGAAGCTTTCTTT; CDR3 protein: CASSYSIQTNTEAFF
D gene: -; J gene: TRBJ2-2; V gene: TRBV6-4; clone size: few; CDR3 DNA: TGTGCCAGCAGTGGCGGGAACACCGGGGAGCTGTTTTTT; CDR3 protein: CASSGGNTGELFF
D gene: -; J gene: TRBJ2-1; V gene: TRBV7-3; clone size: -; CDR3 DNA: TGTGCCAGCAGCTTAGAGGTGAGGGGGTGGCAGTTCTTC; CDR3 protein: CASSLEVRGWQFF
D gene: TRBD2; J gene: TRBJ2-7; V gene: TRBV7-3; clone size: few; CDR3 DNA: TGTGCCAGCAGCTTTGCTAGCGGGAGCTCCTACGAGCAGTACTTC; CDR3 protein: CASSFASGSSYEQYF
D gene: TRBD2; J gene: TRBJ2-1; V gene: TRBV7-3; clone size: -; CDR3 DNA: TGTGCCAGCAGCTTCGGACTAGCGGTTTACAATGAGCAGTTCTTC; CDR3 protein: CASSFGLAVYNEQFF
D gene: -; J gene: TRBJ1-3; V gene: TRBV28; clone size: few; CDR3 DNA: TGTGCCAGCAGCCCGAGCTCTGGAAACACCATATATTTT; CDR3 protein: CASSPSSGNTIYF
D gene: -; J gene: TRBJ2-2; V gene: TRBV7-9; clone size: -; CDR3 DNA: TGTGCCAGCAGAAAATCAGGGGTGACCGGGGAGCTGTTTTTT; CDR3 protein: CASRKSGVTGELFF
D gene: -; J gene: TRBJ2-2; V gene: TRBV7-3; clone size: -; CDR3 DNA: TGTGCCAGCAGCCAGGACAGCCAGGGGCTGTTTTTT; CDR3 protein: CASSQDSQGLFF
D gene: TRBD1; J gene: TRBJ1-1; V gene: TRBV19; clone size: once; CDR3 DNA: TGTGCCAGTAGTATACCCGGGACAGGGAACACTGAAGCTTTCTTT; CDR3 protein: CASSIPGTGNTEAFF
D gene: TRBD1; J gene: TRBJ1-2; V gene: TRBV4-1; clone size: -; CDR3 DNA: TGCGCCAGCAGCCAAGATCGATCGGGGACAGGGTACCTCTATGGCTACACCTTC; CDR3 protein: CASSQDRSGTGYLYGYTF
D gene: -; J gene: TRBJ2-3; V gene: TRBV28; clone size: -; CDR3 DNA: TGTGCCAGCAGTTTCAGGGCCGCAGATACGCAGTATTTT; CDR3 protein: CASSFRAADTQYF
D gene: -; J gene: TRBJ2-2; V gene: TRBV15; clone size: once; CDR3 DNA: TGTGCCACCAGCAGAGAAGGTCGGGTCACCGGGGAGCTGTTTTTT; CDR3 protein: CATSREGRVTGELFF
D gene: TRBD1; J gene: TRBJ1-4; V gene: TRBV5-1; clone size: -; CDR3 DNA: TGCGCCAGCAGCTCCCGAACAGGGGGCGCGAGGGAAAAACTGTTTTTT; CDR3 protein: CASSSRTGGAREKLFF
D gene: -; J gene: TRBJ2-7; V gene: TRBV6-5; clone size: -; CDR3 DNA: TGTGCCAGCAGTTACGACTCGTCGAGCTCCTACGAGCAGTACTTC; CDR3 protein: CASSYDSSSSYEQYF
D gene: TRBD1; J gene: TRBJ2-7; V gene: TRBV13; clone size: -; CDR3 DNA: TGTGCCAGCAGCTTGCAGGGGGTCGCCTACGAGCAGTACTTC; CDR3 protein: CASSLQGVAYEQYF
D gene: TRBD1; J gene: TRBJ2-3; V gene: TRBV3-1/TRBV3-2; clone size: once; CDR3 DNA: TGTGCCAGCAGCCTTCAGGGGGGCACAGATACGCAGTATTTT; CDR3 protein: CASSLQGGTDTQYF
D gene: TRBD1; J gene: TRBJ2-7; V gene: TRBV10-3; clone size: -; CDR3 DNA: TGTGCCATCAGTGAGGTGGGACAGGGTGACGAGCAGTACTTC; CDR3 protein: CAISEVGQGDEQYF
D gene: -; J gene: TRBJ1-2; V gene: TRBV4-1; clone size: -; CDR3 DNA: TGCGCCAGCAGCACCGGGACATACTCGCGCGACCTCTATGGCTACACCTTC; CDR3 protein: CASSTGTYSRDLYGYTF
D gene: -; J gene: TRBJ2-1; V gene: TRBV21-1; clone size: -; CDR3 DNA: TGTGCCAGCAGCAACAGGCCACAGTGCCCCGTTTACAATGAGCAGTTCTTC; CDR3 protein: CASSNRPQCPVYNEQFF